Detailed here is one T cell receptor (beta chain). Its matching antigen is unknown. Germline V gene sequence: CDR1 MNHNS, CDR2 SASEGT. This CDR3 has 14 residues. Germline trimming cut 6 bases from V and 3 bases from J; bases unmatched to any gene: 6. Amplification used 60 Vbeta primers and 13 Jbeta primers. This table comes from immunoSEQ multiplex PCR, and its TCRdb copy is limited to in-frame clones, with some not included. Among 160,000 or so clones listed, approximately 88% were seen once. The data originate from a study of cytomegalovirus exposure and HLA in healthy donors. Whole-study findings and limits: Further analysis was carried out later, and it showed several of the most significant clusters appearing linked to common viral pathogens. TCR beta V- and J-gene trimming, according to a later analysis, was linked to a missense DCLRE1C variant. Within the data, a cluster of highly shared sequence variants was likely a sequencing artifact. Later work associated roughly 15,000 TCR beta sequences with HLA alleles at 0.05 false discovery rate.

The V and J genes are TRBV6-1 and TRBJ1-1; TRBD1 matches 8 bases. The TCR sequence derives from a woman between 18 and 30 years old in good health and CMV-seronegative. The material sequenced was PBMCs. The CDR3 DNA reads TGTGCCAGCAGGAGGACAGGGATCGACACTGAAGCTTTCTTT. Amino acids: CASRRTGIDTEAFF.